This T cell receptor beta chain was found in a study of blood T cells in healthy people across ages. Study results and caveats: With age, beta diversity per million T cells declined roughly linearly, significantly by 35 to 40.

Trimming removed 1 base from V and 11 bases from J; junction bases left unmatched: 7. The V gene's germline CDR1 is DFQATT and CDR2 SNEGSKA (reference sequence). The CDR3 is 12 residues long. In its sample, this clonotype was seen a few times. Its antigen remains unknown. A second PCR, run for about 7 to 12 cycles, used a sample-barcoded 5' primer plus a J-beta primer mix. TCRdb ran MiXCR on the 5' RACE reads and lists one entry per CDR3 protein. The profile shows 750,000 to 1,000,000 distinct CDR3 sequences, approximately 32% of them singletons. The data also belong to a second study, concerning T cells of mothers and their children. Per that paper: Detection yielded no persistent microchimeric T cell clones.

This clonotype was obtained from a woman in her 40s in good health. What was sequenced was blood. The chain combines TRBV20-1 with TRBJ1-1; 7 nucleotides match TRBD1. CDR3 sequence: CSARGTGQRAFF. CDR3 nucleotide sequence: TGCAGTGCTAGAGGGACAGGCCAAAGGGCTTTCTTT.